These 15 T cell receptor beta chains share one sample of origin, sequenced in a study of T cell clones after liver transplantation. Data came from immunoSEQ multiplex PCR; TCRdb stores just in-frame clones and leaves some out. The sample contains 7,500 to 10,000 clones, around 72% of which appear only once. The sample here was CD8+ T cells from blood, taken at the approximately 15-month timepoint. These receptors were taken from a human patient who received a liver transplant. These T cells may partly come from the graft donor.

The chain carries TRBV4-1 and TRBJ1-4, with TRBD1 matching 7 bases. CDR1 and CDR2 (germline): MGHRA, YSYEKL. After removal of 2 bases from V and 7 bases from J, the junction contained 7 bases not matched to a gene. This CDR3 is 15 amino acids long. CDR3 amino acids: CASSQQGERSEKLFF. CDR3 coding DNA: TGCGCCAGCAGCCAACAGGGGGAACGATCTGAAAAACTGTTTTTT.

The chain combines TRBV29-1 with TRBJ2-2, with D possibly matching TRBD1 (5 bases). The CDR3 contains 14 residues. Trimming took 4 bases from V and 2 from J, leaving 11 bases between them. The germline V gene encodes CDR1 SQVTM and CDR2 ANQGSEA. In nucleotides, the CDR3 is TGCAGCGTTGTCGCGACAGATAACACCGGGGAGCTGTTTTTT. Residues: CSVVATDNTGELFF.

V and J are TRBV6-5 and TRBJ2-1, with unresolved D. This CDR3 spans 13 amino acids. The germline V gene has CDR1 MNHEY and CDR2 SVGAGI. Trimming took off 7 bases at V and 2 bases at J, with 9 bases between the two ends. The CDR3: CASTDGPYNEQFF. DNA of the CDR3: TGTGCCAGCACCGACGGCCCCTACAATGAGCAGTTCTTC.

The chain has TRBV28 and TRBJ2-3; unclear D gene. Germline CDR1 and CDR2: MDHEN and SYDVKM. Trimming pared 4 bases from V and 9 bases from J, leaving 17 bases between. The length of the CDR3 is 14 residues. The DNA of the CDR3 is TGTGCCAGCAGTTCCCTAGAACCCTTTAAGACGCAGTATTTT. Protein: CASSSLEPFKTQYF.

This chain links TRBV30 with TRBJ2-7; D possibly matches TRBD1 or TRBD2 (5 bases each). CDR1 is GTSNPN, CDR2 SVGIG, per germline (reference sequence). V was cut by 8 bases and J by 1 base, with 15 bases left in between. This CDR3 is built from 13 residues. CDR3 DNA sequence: TGTGCCCACCGGGACCACAAATCCTACGAGCAGTACTTC. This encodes CAHRDHKSYEQYF.

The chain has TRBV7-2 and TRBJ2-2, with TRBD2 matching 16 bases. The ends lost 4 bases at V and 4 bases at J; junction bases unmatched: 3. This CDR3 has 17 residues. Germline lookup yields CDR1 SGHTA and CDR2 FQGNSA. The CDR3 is CASSSGTSGRGTGELFF. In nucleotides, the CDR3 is TGTGCCAGCAGCTCCGGGACTAGCGGGAGGGGCACCGGGGAGCTGTTTTTT.

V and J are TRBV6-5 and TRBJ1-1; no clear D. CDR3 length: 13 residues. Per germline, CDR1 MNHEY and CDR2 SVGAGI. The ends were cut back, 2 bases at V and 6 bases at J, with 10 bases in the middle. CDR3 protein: CASSYRVDSEAFF. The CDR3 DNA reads TGTGCCAGCAGTTACCGGGTGGACTCTGAAGCTTTCTTT.

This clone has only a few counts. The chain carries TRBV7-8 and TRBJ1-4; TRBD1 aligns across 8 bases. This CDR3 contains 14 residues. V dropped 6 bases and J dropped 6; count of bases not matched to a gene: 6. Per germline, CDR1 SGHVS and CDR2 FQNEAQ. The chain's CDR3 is CASSPDRGDEKLFF. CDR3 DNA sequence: TGTGCCAGCAGTCCCGACAGGGGAGATGAAAAACTGTTTTTT. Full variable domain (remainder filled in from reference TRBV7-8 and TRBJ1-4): GAGVSQSPRYKVAKRGQDVALRCDPISGHVSLFWYQQALGQGPEFLTYFQNEAQLDKSGLPSDRFFAERPEGSVSTLKIQRTQQEDSAVYLCASSPDRGDEKLFFGSGTQLSVL.

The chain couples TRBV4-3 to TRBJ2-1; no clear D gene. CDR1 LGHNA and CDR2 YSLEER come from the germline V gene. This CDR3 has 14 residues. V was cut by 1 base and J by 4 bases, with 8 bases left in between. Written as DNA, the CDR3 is TGCGCCAGCAGCCAAGTAGGGTCGTACAATGAGCAGTTCTTC. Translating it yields CASSQVGSYNEQFF.

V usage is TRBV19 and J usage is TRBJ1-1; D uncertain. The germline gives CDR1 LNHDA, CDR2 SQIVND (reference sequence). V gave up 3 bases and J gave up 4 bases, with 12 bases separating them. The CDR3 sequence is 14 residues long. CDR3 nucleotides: TGTGCCAGTAGTATGGTCGGATCCTTCACTGAAGCTTTCTTT. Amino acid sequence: CASSMVGSFTEAFF.

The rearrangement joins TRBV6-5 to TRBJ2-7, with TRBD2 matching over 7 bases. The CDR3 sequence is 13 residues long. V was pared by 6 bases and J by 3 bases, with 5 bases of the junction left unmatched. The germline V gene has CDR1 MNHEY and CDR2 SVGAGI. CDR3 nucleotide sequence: TGTGCCAGCAGCCCGGGACTATTCTACGAGCAGTACGTC. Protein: CASSPGLFYEQYV.

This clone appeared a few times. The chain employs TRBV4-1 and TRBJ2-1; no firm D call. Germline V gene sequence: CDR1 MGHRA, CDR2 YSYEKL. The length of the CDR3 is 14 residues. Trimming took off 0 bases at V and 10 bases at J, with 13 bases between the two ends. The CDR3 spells CASSQELGRKEQFF. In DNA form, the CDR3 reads TGCGCCAGCAGCCAAGAGTTGGGCCGCAAGGAGCAGTTCTTC.

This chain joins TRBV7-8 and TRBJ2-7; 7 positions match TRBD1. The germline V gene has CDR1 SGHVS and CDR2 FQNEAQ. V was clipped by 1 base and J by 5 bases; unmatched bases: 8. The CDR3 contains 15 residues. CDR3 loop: CASSLGTGYGNEQYV. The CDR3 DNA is TGTGCCAGCAGCTTAGGGACAGGTTATGGAAACGAGCAGTACGTC.

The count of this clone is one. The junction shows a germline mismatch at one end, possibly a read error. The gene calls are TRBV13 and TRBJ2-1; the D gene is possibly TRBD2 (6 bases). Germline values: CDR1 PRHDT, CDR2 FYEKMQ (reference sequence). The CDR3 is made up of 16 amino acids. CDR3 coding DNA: TGTGCCAGCAGATTAGGGCGGGGCCCCTTGTACAATGAGCAGTTCTTC. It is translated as CASRLGRGPLYNEQFF. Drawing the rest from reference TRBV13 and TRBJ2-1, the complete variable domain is AAGVIQSPRHLIKEKRETATLKCYPIPRHDTVYWYQQGPGQDPQFLISFYEKMQSDKGSIPDRFSAQQFSDYHSELNMSSLELGDSALYFCASRLGRGPLYNEQFFGPGTRLTVL.

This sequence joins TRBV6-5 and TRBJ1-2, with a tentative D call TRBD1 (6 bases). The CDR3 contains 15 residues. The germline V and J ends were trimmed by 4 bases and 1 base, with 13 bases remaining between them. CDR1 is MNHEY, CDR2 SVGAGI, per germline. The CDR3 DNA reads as TGTGCCAGCAGTTTAGTGGCAGGGGATAACTATGGCTACACCTTC. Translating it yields CASSLVAGDNYGYTF.